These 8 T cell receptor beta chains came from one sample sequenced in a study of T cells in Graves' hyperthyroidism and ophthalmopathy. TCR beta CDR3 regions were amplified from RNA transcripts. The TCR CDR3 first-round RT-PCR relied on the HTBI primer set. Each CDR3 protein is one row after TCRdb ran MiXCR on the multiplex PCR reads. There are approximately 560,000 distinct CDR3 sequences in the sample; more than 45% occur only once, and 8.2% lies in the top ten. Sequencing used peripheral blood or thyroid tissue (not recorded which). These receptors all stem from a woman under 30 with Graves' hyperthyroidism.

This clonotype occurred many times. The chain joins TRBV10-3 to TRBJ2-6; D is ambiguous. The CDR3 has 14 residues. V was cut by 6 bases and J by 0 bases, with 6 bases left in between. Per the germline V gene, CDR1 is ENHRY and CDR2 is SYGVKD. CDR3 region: CAIRTPSGANVLTF. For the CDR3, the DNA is TGTGCCATCAGGACACCCTCTGGGGCCAACGTCCTGACTTTC.

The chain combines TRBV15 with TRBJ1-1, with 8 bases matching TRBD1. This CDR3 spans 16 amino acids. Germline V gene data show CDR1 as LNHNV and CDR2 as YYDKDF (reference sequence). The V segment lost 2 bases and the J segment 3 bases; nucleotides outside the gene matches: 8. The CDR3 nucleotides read TGTGCCACCAGCAGATACGTCAGGGGGCTGTACACTGAAGCTTTCTTT. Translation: CATSRYVRGLYTEAFF.

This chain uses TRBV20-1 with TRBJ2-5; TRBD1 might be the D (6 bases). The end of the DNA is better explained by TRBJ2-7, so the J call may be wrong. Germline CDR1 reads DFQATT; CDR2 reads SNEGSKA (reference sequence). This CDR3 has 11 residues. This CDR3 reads CSAKGAYEQYF. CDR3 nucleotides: TGCAGTGCTAAGGGGGCCTACGAGCAGTACTTC.

CDR3 in amino acids: CASSNKGGGYYEQYF. For the CDR3, the DNA is TGTGCCAGCAGTAATAAGGGAGGAGGGTACTACGAGCAGTACTTC. This chain joins TRBV7-8 and TRBJ2-7; tentatively, D is TRBD2 (6 bases). V lost 6 bases, J lost 3 bases, and 18 bases lay in between. Germline V gene lookup returns CDR1 SGHVS and CDR2 FQNEAQ. The CDR3 covers 15 residues.

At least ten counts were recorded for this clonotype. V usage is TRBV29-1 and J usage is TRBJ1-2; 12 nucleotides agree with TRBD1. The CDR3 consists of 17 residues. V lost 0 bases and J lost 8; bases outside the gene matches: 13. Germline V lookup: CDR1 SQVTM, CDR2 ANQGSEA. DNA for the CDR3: TGCAGCGTTGAAGATCCGGTGGGACAGGGGGCGACCATCGGCTACACCTTC. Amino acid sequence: CSVEDPVGQGATIGYTF.

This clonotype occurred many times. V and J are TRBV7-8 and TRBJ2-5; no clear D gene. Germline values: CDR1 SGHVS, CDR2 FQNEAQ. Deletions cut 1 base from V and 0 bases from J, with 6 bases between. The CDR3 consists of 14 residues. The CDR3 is CASSLGPDQETQYF. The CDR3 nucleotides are TGTGCCAGCAGCTTAGGTCCAGACCAAGAGACCCAGTACTTC.

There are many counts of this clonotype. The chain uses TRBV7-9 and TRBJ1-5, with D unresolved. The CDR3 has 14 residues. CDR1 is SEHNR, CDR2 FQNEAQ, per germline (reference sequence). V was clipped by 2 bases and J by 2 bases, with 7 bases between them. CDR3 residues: CASSLKEGNQPQHF. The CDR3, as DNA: TGTGCCAGCAGCTTAAAGGAGGGCAATCAGCCCCAGCATTTT.

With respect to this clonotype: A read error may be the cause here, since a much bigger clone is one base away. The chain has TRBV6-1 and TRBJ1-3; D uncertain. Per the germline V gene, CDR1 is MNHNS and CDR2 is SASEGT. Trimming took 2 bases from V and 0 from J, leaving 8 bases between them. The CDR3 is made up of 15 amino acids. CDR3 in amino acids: CASSETTFSGNTIYF. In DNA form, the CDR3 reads TGTGCCAGCAGTGAAACAACTTTCTCTGGAAACACCATATATTTT.